A selection of T cell receptor beta chains follows, all from one sample in a study of Graves' ophthalmopathy and Graves' hyperthyroidism. TCRdb used MiXCR to reprocess the multiplex PCR reads, holding one entry per CDR3 protein. The top ten hold 40% to 45% of the sample, which has about 740,000 distinct CDR3 sequences, 35% to 50% seen once. The sample was peripheral blood. The receptors come from an adult man with Graves' ophthalmopathy. CDR3s include the opening cysteine and the closing phenylalanine or tryptophan. Each record gives: D gene, V gene, J gene, clone size, CDR3 protein, CDR3 DNA. The D gene is left open where the match is weak. Clone size is shown for a subset of rows, as once, few, many or a class of expanded clone.

D: TRBD1
V: TRBV12-3/TRBV12-4
J: TRBJ1-5
size: few
CDR3: CASSMTGSNQPQHF
DNA: TGTGCCAGCAGTATGACAGGGAGCAATCAGCCCCAGCATTTT

D: -
V: TRBV25-1
J: TRBJ1-3
size: -
CDR3: CASSLQLGEYSGNTIYF
DNA: TGTGCCAGCAGTTTACAGTTGGGGGAATATTCTGGAAACACCATATATTTT

D: TRBD1
V: TRBV19
J: TRBJ2-2
size: -
CDR3: CASSTKQSRGRSRELFF
DNA: TGTGCCAGTAGTACAAAACAGAGCAGGGGGCGCAGCAGGGAGCTGTTTTTT

D: -
V: TRBV6-4
J: TRBJ2-7
size: few
CDR3: CASSSAAGRGYEQYF
DNA: TGTGCCAGCAGTTCTGCCGCGGGACGAGGCTACGAGCAGTACTTC

D: -
V: TRBV15
J: TRBJ1-5
size: -
CDR3: CATSRERGGEHF
DNA: TGTGCCACCAGCAGAGAGCGGGGCGGAGAGCATTTT

D: TRBD1
V: TRBV7-9
J: TRBJ1-1
size: -
CDR3: CAWRAGTGTEAFF
DNA: TGTGCCTGGAGGGCTGGGACAGGCACTGAAGCTTTCTTT

D: TRBD1
V: TRBV5-1
J: TRBJ2-6
size: few
CDR3: CASSLLGQVPLNVLTF
DNA: TGCGCCAGCAGCTTGCTGGGACAGGTGCCGCTGAACGTCCTGACTTTC

D: -
V: TRBV25-1
J: TRBJ1-6
size: -
CDR3: CASSLRTGSLSGPLHF
DNA: TGTGCCAGCAGTTTACGGACGGGTTCCCTTAGTGGTCCCCTCCACTTT

D: TRBD1
V: TRBV29-1
J: TRBJ2-6
size: -
CDR3: CSQTLDRGLSSGANVLTF
DNA: TGCAGCCAAACCTTGGACAGGGGGCTTAGTTCTGGGGCCAACGTCCTGACTTTC

D: TRBD1
V: TRBV28
J: TRBJ1-4
size: -
CDR3: CASSDGQGEKLFF
DNA: TGTGCCAGCAGTGACGGACAGGGGGAAAAACTGTTTTTT